These T cell receptor beta chains were read from a single sample in a study of T cell clones after liver transplantation. Clones were read by immunoSEQ multiplex PCR, and TCRdb kept only the in-frame ones, dropping some. The table has over 60,000 clones, 75% to 85% seen once; the top ten hold about 0.63%. Source: CD4+ T cells from blood, taken before liver transplant. The receptors were sampled from a human donor who received a liver transplant. Both conserved end residues are part of each CDR3. Each record gives: J gene, clone size, CDR3 length, D gene, V gene, CDR3 protein, CDR3 DNA. D genes are given only for firm matches. Clone sizes are given selectively: once, few, many, or a class where the clone is expanded.

j_call: TRBJ1-3; clone_size: -; cdr3_length: 16; d_call: -; v_call: TRBV6-1; cdr3_aa: CASSEFPGKSGNTIYF; cdr3_nt: TGTGCCAGCAGTGAATTCCCAGGGAAGTCCGGAAACACCATATATTTT
j_call: TRBJ1-3; clone_size: -; cdr3_length: 15; d_call: -; v_call: TRBV18; cdr3_aa: CASSLGESPGNTIYF; cdr3_nt: TGTGCCAGCTCCCTGGGGGAATCCCCTGGAAACACCATATATTTT
j_call: TRBJ2-3; clone_size: -; cdr3_length: 14; d_call: -; v_call: TRBV7-2; cdr3_aa: CASRKVLTTDTQYF; cdr3_nt: TGTGCCAGCAGAAAGGTTCTCACCACAGATACGCAGTATTTT
j_call: TRBJ2-2; clone_size: -; cdr3_length: 16; d_call: TRBD2; v_call: TRBV2; cdr3_aa: CASRGTSGRATGELFF; cdr3_nt: TGTGCCAGCAGAGGGACTAGCGGGAGGGCCACCGGGGAGCTGTTTTTT
j_call: TRBJ1-4; clone_size: -; cdr3_length: 12; d_call: -; v_call: TRBV28; cdr3_aa: CASSPPAKKLFF; cdr3_nt: TGTGCCAGCAGTCCCCCTGCGAAAAAACTGTTTTTT
j_call: TRBJ1-1; clone_size: -; cdr3_length: 16; d_call: TRBD1; v_call: TRBV5-1; cdr3_aa: CASSDRVTGRGTEAFF; cdr3_nt: TGCGCCAGCAGCGATAGGGTGACAGGGAGAGGCACTGAAGCTTTCTTT
j_call: TRBJ2-1; clone_size: -; cdr3_length: 14; d_call: -; v_call: TRBV9; cdr3_aa: CASSVGGSSNEQFF; cdr3_nt: TGTGCCAGCAGCGTAGGGGGAAGTAGCAATGAGCAGTTCTTC
j_call: TRBJ2-7; clone_size: -; cdr3_length: 12; d_call: -; v_call: TRBV7-2; cdr3_aa: CASSFDRYEQYF; cdr3_nt: TGTGCCAGCAGCTTCGACAGGTACGAGCAGTACTTC
j_call: TRBJ1-2; clone_size: few; cdr3_length: 14; d_call: TRBD1; v_call: TRBV28; cdr3_aa: CASSAIGQGRGYTF; cdr3_nt: TGTGCCAGCAGTGCGATAGGACAGGGTCGTGGCTACACCTTC
j_call: TRBJ2-2; clone_size: -; cdr3_length: 14; d_call: -; v_call: TRBV5-1; cdr3_aa: CASSLSGNTGELFF; cdr3_nt: TGCGCCAGCAGCTTGTCGGGAAACACCGGGGAGCTGTTTTTT
j_call: TRBJ2-2; clone_size: -; cdr3_length: 17; d_call: TRBD2; v_call: TRBV4-3; cdr3_aa: CASSPSTSGSRTGELFF; cdr3_nt: TGCGCCAGCAGCCCGTCTACTAGCGGGAGTCGGACCGGGGAGCTGTTTTTT
j_call: TRBJ2-5; clone_size: -; cdr3_length: 13; d_call: -; v_call: TRBV7-8; cdr3_aa: CASSPGFKETQYF; cdr3_nt: TGTGCCAGCAGCCCAGGGTTCAAAGAGACCCAGTACTTC
j_call: TRBJ2-4; clone_size: -; cdr3_length: 14; d_call: -; v_call: TRBV9; cdr3_aa: CASSVLETPSIQYF; cdr3_nt: TGTGCCAGCAGCGTACTCGAGACCCCCTCCATTCAGTACTTC
j_call: TRBJ1-1; clone_size: -; cdr3_length: 13; d_call: TRBD1; v_call: TRBV11-3; cdr3_aa: CASSSQGTTEAFF; cdr3_nt: TGTGCCAGCAGTTCACAGGGGACCACTGAAGCTTTCTTT
j_call: TRBJ2-2; clone_size: -; cdr3_length: 12; d_call: -; v_call: TRBV7-2; cdr3_aa: CASSPRRGELFF; cdr3_nt: TGTGCCAGCAGCCCGAGGCGGGGGGAGCTGTTTTTT
j_call: TRBJ2-5; clone_size: -; cdr3_length: 11; d_call: -; v_call: TRBV6-1; cdr3_aa: CASSRQETQYF; cdr3_nt: TGTGCCAGCAGTAGGCAGGAGACCCAGTACTTC
j_call: TRBJ1-3; clone_size: -; cdr3_length: 17; d_call: -; v_call: TRBV11-2; cdr3_aa: CASSLKRTAISGNTIYF; cdr3_nt: TGTGCCAGCAGTTTAAAGCGGACAGCGATCTCTGGAAACACCATATATTTT
j_call: TRBJ2-2; clone_size: -; cdr3_length: 14; d_call: -; v_call: TRBV5-4; cdr3_aa: CASCPGGSAGELFF; cdr3_nt: TGTGCCAGCTGCCCCGGGGGATCGGCCGGGGAGCTGTTTTTT
j_call: TRBJ1-1; clone_size: -; cdr3_length: 14; d_call: -; v_call: TRBV18; cdr3_aa: CASSPQGLNTEAFF; cdr3_nt: TGTGCCAGCTCACCACAGGGTTTGAACACTGAAGCTTTCTTT
j_call: TRBJ1-5; clone_size: -; cdr3_length: 15; d_call: -; v_call: TRBV5-1; cdr3_aa: CASSLDGVSNQPQHF; cdr3_nt: TGCGCCAGCAGCTTGGATGGGGTCAGCAATCAGCCCCAGCATTTT
j_call: TRBJ2-1; clone_size: -; cdr3_length: 15; d_call: -; v_call: TRBV9; cdr3_aa: CASSVSPTGANEQFF; cdr3_nt: TGTGCCAGCAGCGTATCCCCAACTGGGGCCAATGAGCAGTTCTTC
j_call: TRBJ2-2; clone_size: -; cdr3_length: 15; d_call: TRBD2; v_call: TRBV7-2; cdr3_aa: CASSYLAGDTGELFF; cdr3_nt: TGTGCCAGCAGCTATCTAGCGGGAGATACCGGGGAGCTGTTTTTT
j_call: TRBJ2-7; clone_size: once; cdr3_length: 16; d_call: -; v_call: TRBV18; cdr3_aa: CASSPSQGRVTYEQYF; cdr3_nt: TGTGCCAGCTCACCCTCCCAGGGACGGGTAACCTACGAGCAGTACTTC
j_call: TRBJ1-2; clone_size: few; cdr3_length: 15; d_call: -; v_call: TRBV6-1; cdr3_aa: CASSEAHGGDYGYTF; cdr3_nt: TGTGCCAGCAGTGAAGCACACGGGGGGGACTATGGCTACACCTTC
j_call: TRBJ1-1; clone_size: -; cdr3_length: 13; d_call: TRBD1; v_call: TRBV5-4; cdr3_aa: CASSLDRGQLYFF; cdr3_nt: TGTGCCAGCAGCTTAGACAGGGGGCAACTTTACTTCTTT
j_call: TRBJ2-3; clone_size: -; cdr3_length: 12; d_call: -; v_call: TRBV18; cdr3_aa: CASSPTGNTQYF; cdr3_nt: TGTGCCAGCTCACCCACCGGAAATACGCAGTATTTT
j_call: TRBJ2-5; clone_size: -; cdr3_length: 14; d_call: -; v_call: TRBV19; cdr3_aa: CASSMWQSQETQYF; cdr3_nt: TGTGCCAGTAGTATGTGGCAGAGCCAAGAGACCCAGTACTTC
j_call: TRBJ2-7; clone_size: -; cdr3_length: 20; d_call: -; v_call: TRBV12-2; cdr3_aa: CASRSPPPYGLAGPSYEQYF; cdr3_nt: TGTGCAAGTCGCTCCCCTCCTCCTTATGGACTAGCGGGGCCCTCCTACGAGCAGTACTTC
j_call: TRBJ2-3; clone_size: -; cdr3_length: 13; d_call: TRBD1; v_call: TRBV29-1; cdr3_aa: CSVDQGGTDTQYF; cdr3_nt: TGCAGCGTAGACCAGGGGGGCACAGATACGCAGTATTTT
j_call: TRBJ2-3; clone_size: -; cdr3_length: 17; d_call: -; v_call: TRBV4-1; cdr3_aa: CASSQAGPRQGTDTQYF; cdr3_nt: TGCGCCAGCAGCCAAGCAGGCCCTAGACAGGGCACAGATACGCAGTATTTT
j_call: TRBJ2-7; clone_size: -; cdr3_length: 14; d_call: TRBD2; v_call: TRBV5-1; cdr3_aa: CASSWGLASDEQYF; cdr3_nt: TGCGCCAGCAGCTGGGGACTAGCGAGCGACGAGCAGTACTTC
j_call: TRBJ2-1; clone_size: -; cdr3_length: 16; d_call: -; v_call: TRBV14; cdr3_aa: CASSPEGRRPYNEQFF; cdr3_nt: TGTGCCAGCAGCCCGGAGGGGCGGCGTCCGTACAATGAGCAGTTCTTC
j_call: TRBJ1-4; clone_size: few; cdr3_length: 13; d_call: -; v_call: TRBV29-1; cdr3_aa: CSVRTTTNEKLFF; cdr3_nt: TGCAGCGTTCGTACAACTACTAATGAAAAACTGTTTTTT
j_call: TRBJ2-7; clone_size: -; cdr3_length: 17; d_call: -; v_call: TRBV11-2; cdr3_aa: CASSRKSGGLGGHEQYF; cdr3_nt: TGTGCCAGCAGCCGTAAGTCGGGCGGCTTAGGAGGCCACGAGCAGTACTTC
j_call: TRBJ2-7; clone_size: once; cdr3_length: 16; d_call: TRBD2; v_call: TRBV7-2; cdr3_aa: CASSLLGGGKLGEQYF; cdr3_nt: TGTGCCAGCAGCTTACTCGGGGGGGGGAAACTGGGCGAGCAGTACTTC
j_call: TRBJ2-3; clone_size: -; cdr3_length: 17; d_call: TRBD1; v_call: TRBV9; cdr3_aa: CASSAKEQGGPTDTQYF; cdr3_nt: TGTGCCAGCAGCGCGAAGGAACAGGGGGGCCCCACAGATACGCAGTATTTT
j_call: TRBJ2-2; clone_size: -; cdr3_length: 16; d_call: -; v_call: TRBV14; cdr3_aa: CASSPIRSANTGELFF; cdr3_nt: TGTGCCAGCAGCCCCATTCGATCCGCGAACACCGGGGAGCTGTTTTTT
j_call: TRBJ2-1; clone_size: -; cdr3_length: 14; d_call: -; v_call: TRBV5-1; cdr3_aa: CASSLEWGYNEQFF; cdr3_nt: TGCGCCAGCAGCTTGGAGTGGGGCTACAATGAGCAGTTCTTC
j_call: TRBJ1-3; clone_size: -; cdr3_length: 16; d_call: -; v_call: TRBV10-2; cdr3_aa: CASTRLDRRSGNTIYF; cdr3_nt: TGCGCCAGCACTAGACTAGACAGGCGCTCTGGAAACACCATATATTTT
j_call: TRBJ1-2; clone_size: -; cdr3_length: 15; d_call: -; v_call: TRBV28; cdr3_aa: CASSLWGLANYGYTF; cdr3_nt: TGTGCCAGCAGTTTGTGGGGGCTAGCTAACTATGGCTACACCTTC
j_call: TRBJ2-1; clone_size: -; cdr3_length: 16; d_call: TRBD2; v_call: TRBV19; cdr3_aa: CASSGLTSAKPNEQFF; cdr3_nt: TGTGCCAGTAGTGGCCTGACTAGCGCTAAGCCCAATGAGCAGTTCTTC
j_call: TRBJ2-3; clone_size: -; cdr3_length: 14; d_call: -; v_call: TRBV29-1; cdr3_aa: CSAYTRGATDTQYF; cdr3_nt: TGCAGCGCCTATACTAGAGGGGCCACAGATACGCAGTATTTT
j_call: TRBJ1-1; clone_size: -; cdr3_length: 13; d_call: -; v_call: TRBV10-2; cdr3_aa: CASSGRENTEAFF; cdr3_nt: TGCGCCAGCAGCGGCAGGGAGAACACTGAAGCTTTCTTT
j_call: TRBJ2-3; clone_size: -; cdr3_length: 15; d_call: TRBD2; v_call: TRBV7-2; cdr3_aa: CASSLALAGANTQYF; cdr3_nt: TGTGCCAGCAGCTTAGCGTTGGCGGGAGCTAATACGCAGTATTTT
j_call: TRBJ2-5; clone_size: -; cdr3_length: 15; d_call: TRBD2; v_call: TRBV25-1; cdr3_aa: CASKKTSGRKETQYF; cdr3_nt: TGTGCCAGCAAAAAGACTAGCGGGAGGAAAGAGACCCAGTACTTC
j_call: TRBJ1-2; clone_size: -; cdr3_length: 16; d_call: -; v_call: TRBV18; cdr3_aa: CASSPWGRQSSYGYTF; cdr3_nt: TGTGCCAGCTCACCATGGGGTCGGCAGTCATCCTATGGCTACACCTTC
j_call: TRBJ2-1; clone_size: -; cdr3_length: 12; d_call: -; v_call: TRBV6-6; cdr3_aa: CASGSPRNEQFF; cdr3_nt: TGTGCCAGCGGAAGTCCGAGGAATGAGCAGTTCTTC
j_call: TRBJ1-1; clone_size: -; cdr3_length: 13; d_call: TRBD1; v_call: TRBV2; cdr3_aa: CASRGQGYTEAFF; cdr3_nt: TGTGCCAGCAGGGGACAGGGCTACACTGAAGCTTTCTTT
j_call: TRBJ1-1; clone_size: -; cdr3_length: 15; d_call: TRBD1; v_call: TRBV5-6; cdr3_aa: CASSLDRGRGTEAFF; cdr3_nt: TGTGCCAGCAGCCTTGACAGGGGGCGGGGGACTGAAGCTTTCTTT
j_call: TRBJ1-3; clone_size: -; cdr3_length: 14; d_call: -; v_call: TRBV5-1; cdr3_aa: CASSFGVSGNTIYF; cdr3_nt: TGCGCCAGCAGCTTTGGAGTCTCTGGAAACACCATATATTTT
j_call: TRBJ1-5; clone_size: few; cdr3_length: 20; d_call: -; v_call: TRBV21-1; cdr3_aa: CASSKERDREEGKSNQPQHF; cdr3_nt: TGTGCCAGCAGCAAAGAGAGGGACAGGGAGGAAGGTAAGAGCAATCAGCCCCAGCATTTT
j_call: TRBJ2-7; clone_size: -; cdr3_length: 13; d_call: -; v_call: TRBV6-5; cdr3_aa: CASSIGGAGEQYF; cdr3_nt: TGTGCCAGCAGTATAGGGGGGGCGGGGGAGCAGTACTTC
j_call: TRBJ2-7; clone_size: -; cdr3_length: 14; d_call: -; v_call: TRBV28; cdr3_aa: CASSLWAASYEQYF; cdr3_nt: TGTGCCAGCAGTTTATGGGCCGCCTCCTACGAGCAGTACTTC
j_call: TRBJ2-2; clone_size: once; cdr3_length: 16; d_call: -; v_call: TRBV5-6; cdr3_aa: CASSTGTVANTGELFF; cdr3_nt: TGTGCCAGCAGCACGGGGACGGTAGCGAACACCGGGGAGCTGTTTTTT
j_call: TRBJ2-1; clone_size: -; cdr3_length: 11; d_call: -; v_call: TRBV10-3; cdr3_aa: CAISEANEQFF; cdr3_nt: TGTGCCATCAGTGAGGCGAATGAGCAGTTCTTC
j_call: TRBJ2-7; clone_size: -; cdr3_length: 11; d_call: -; v_call: TRBV29-1; cdr3_aa: CSGGGWGEQYF; cdr3_nt: TGCAGCGGAGGGGGTTGGGGCGAGCAGTACTTC
j_call: TRBJ1-2; clone_size: -; cdr3_length: 13; d_call: -; v_call: TRBV2; cdr3_aa: CASRVAENYGYTF; cdr3_nt: TGTGCCAGCAGGGTCGCAGAGAACTATGGCTACACCTTC
j_call: TRBJ1-4; clone_size: -; cdr3_length: 12; d_call: -; v_call: TRBV7-9; cdr3_aa: CASSSQNEKLFF; cdr3_nt: TGTGCCAGCAGCTCCCAGAATGAAAAACTGTTTTTT
j_call: TRBJ1-1; clone_size: -; cdr3_length: 15; d_call: -; v_call: TRBV6-1; cdr3_aa: CASSAYQVLNTEAFF; cdr3_nt: TGTGCCAGCAGTGCCTACCAGGTCCTGAACACTGAAGCTTTCTTT
j_call: TRBJ2-7; clone_size: -; cdr3_length: 15; d_call: TRBD1; v_call: TRBV5-6; cdr3_aa: CASSRTDTGAREQYF; cdr3_nt: TGTGCCAGCAGCCGGACCGATACAGGGGCGAGGGAGCAGTACTTC